Here is one TCR beta chain with its context. Its cognate antigen is unknown. The protocol was immunoSEQ multiplex PCR, while the TCRdb copy is restricted to in-frame clones and leaves out a portion. Counted here are around 700,000 clones, roughly 73% occurring once; the ten biggest clones make up around 1.8%. This record belongs to a study of shared clonotypes between healthy human individuals. General study findings and limits: The generation probabilities recorded for non-shared clonotypes fell below those of clonotypes shared by all four donors.

CDR1 is MGHRA and CDR2 is YSYEKL in the germline V gene. CDR3 size: 18 residues. J lost 5 bases, V lost 1 base, and 10 bases had no gene match. The clonotype comes from a woman in her thirties in good health. This chain links TRBV4-1 with TRBJ2-5; 13 bases align to TRBD2. The sequenced material came from memory CD4+ T cells sorted from blood. Subset here: CD45RA-negative fraction. The CDR3 DNA reads TGCGCCAGCAGCCAAGTATTAACTAGCGGGAGGGCCGGGGAGACCCAGTACTTC. Its protein is CASSQVLTSGRAGETQYF.